The present T cell receptor beta chain was sequenced within a study of blood T cell repertoires in COVID-19. Looking at the study overall: Samples taken during acute and convalescent COVID-19 were collected in the United States, Italy and Spain. T cells, B-cell-depleted T cells, or PBMCs provided the cDNA or gDNA that served as material.

CDR3 length: 13 amino acids. Germline V CDR1 and CDR2: LGHDT, YNNKEL (reference sequence). As to this clone: Germline is not matched at one junction end, which may reflect a read error.

Authors' data handling: Estimation of nucleated cell counts relied on the amplification of reference gene primers. Sequencing was performed with immunoSEQ multiplex PCR; in TCRdb, only in-frame clones are kept and a portion is missing. V and J calls and clone size are those listed in that table; D and trimming were worked out from the DNA. The profile shows approximately 210,000 clones, 82% of them singletons. The receptor's source is a woman aged 40 to 50 with acute or convalescent COVID-19. The chain carries TRBV3-1 (or the pseudogene TRBV3-2) and TRBJ2-3; 8 positions match TRBD2. The sequenced sample was peripheral blood. The CDR3 here is CASTGREGDMQYF. CDR3 DNA: TGTGCCAGCACGGGTCGGGAGGGGGATATGCAGTATTTT.